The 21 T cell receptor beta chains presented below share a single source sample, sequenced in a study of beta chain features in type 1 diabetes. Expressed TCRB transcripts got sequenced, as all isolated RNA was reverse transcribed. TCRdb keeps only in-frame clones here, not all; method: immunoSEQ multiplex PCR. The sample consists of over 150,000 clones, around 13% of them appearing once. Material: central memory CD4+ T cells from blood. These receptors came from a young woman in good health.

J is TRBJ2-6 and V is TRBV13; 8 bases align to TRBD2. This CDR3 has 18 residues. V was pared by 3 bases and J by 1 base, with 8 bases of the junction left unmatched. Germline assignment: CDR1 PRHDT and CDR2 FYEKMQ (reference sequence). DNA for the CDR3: TGTGCCAGCAGCTTGCGGGGGGAAAAGGGGTCTGGGGCCAACGTCCTGACTTTC. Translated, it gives CASSLRGEKGSGANVLTF.

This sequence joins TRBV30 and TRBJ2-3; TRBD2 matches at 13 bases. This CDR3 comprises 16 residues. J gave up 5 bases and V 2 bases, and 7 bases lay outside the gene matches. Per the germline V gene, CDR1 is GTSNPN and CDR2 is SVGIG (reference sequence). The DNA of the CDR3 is TGTGCCTGGAGTCCGGGACTAGCGGGGAGGGGAGATACGCAGTATTTT. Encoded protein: CAWSPGLAGRGDTQYF.

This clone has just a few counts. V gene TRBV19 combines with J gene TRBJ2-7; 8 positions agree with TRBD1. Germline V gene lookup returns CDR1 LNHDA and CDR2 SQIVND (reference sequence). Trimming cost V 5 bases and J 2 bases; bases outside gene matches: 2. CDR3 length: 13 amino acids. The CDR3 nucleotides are TGTGCCAGTAGTCAGGGACAGGCCTACGAGCAGTACTTC. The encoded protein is CASSQGQAYEQYF.

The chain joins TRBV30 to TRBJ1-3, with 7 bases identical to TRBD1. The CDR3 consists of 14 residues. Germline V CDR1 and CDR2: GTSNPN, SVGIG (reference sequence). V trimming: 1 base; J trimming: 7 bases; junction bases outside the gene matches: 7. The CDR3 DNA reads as TGTGCCTGGAGTGCGACAGGGCTTGGTAACACCATATATTTT. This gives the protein CAWSATGLGNTIYF.

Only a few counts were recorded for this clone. CDR3 nucleotide sequence: TGTGCCAGCTTCCCCGAGACTAGCGGGGCCTCGGACCCAGAGACCCAGTACTTC. Its protein is CASFPETSGASDPETQYF. V gene TRBV14 combines with J gene TRBJ2-5; TRBD2 matches 11 bases. Losses at the gene ends were 8 bases for V and 4 bases for J; bases not matched to a gene: 18. The CDR3 consists of 18 residues. Germline CDR1 and CDR2: SGHDN and FVKESK.

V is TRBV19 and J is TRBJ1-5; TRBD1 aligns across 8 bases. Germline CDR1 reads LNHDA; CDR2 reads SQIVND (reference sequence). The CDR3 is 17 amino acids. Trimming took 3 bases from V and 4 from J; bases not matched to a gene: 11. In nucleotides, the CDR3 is TGTGCCAGTAGTATGGGGTCGGCAGGGGGCCGGAATCAGCCCCAGCATTTT. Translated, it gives CASSMGSAGGRNQPQHF.

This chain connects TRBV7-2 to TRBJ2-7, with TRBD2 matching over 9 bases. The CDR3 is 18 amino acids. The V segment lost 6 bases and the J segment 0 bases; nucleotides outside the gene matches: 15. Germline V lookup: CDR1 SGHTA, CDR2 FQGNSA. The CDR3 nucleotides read TGTGCCAGCAGTCCTTCCTGGCTAGCGGGATCAAGCTCCTACGAGCAGTACTTC. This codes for CASSPSWLAGSSSYEQYF.

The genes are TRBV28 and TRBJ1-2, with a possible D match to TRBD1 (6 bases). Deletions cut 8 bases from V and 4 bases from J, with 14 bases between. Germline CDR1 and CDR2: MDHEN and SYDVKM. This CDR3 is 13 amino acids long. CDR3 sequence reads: CASSNGGGYGYTF. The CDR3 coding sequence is TGTGCCAGCTCGAATGGGGGCGGCTATGGCTACACCTTC.

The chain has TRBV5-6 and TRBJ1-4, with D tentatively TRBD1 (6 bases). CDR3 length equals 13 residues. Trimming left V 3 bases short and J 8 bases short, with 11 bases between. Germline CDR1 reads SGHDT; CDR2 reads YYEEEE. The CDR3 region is CASSSDRREKLFF. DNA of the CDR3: TGTGCCAGCAGCTCGGACAGAAGGGAAAAACTGTTTTTT.

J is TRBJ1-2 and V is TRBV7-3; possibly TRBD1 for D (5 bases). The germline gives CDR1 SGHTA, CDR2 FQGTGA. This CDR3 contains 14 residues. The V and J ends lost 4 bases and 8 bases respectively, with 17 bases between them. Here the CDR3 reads CASSSQGGGTGYTF. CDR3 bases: TGTGCCAGCAGCTCACAAGGCGGGGGGACCGGCTACACCTTC.

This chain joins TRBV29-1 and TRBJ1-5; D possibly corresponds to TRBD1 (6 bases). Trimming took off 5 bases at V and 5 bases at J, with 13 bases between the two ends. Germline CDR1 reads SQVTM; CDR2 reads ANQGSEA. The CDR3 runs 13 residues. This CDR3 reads CSVKGGGDQPQHF. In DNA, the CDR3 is TGCAGCGTTAAAGGTGGGGGCGATCAGCCCCAGCATTTT.

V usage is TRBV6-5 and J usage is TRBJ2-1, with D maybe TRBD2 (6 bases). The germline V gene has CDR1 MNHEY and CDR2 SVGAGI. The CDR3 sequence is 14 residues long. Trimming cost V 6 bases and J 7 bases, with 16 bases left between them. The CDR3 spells CASRETRWRNEQFF. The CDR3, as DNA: TGTGCCAGCAGGGAGACTAGATGGAGGAATGAGCAGTTCTTC.

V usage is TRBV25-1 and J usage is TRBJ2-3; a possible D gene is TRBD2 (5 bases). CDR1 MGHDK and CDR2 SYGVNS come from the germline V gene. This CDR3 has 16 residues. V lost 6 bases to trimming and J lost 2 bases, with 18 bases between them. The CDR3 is CASRPKYPAVTDTQYF. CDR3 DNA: TGTGCCAGCAGACCTAAATACCCAGCGGTCACAGATACGCAGTATTTT.

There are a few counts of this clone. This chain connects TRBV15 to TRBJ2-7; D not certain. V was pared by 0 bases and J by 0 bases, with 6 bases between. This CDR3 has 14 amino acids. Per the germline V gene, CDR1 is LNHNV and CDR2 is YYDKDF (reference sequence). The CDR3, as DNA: TGTGCCACCAGCAGAGACCCGAGCTCCTACGAGCAGTACTTC. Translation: CATSRDPSSYEQYF. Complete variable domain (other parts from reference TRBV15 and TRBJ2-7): DAMVIQNPRYQVTQFGKPVTLSCSQTLNHNVMYWYQQKSSQAPKLLFHYYDKDFNNEADTPDNFQSRRPNTSFCFLDIRSPGLGDTAMYLCATSRDPSSYEQYFGPGTRLTVT.

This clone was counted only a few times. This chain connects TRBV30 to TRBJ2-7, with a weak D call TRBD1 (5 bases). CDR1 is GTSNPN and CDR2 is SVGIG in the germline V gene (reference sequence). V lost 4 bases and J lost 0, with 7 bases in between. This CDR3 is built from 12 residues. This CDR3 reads CAWNRRSYEQYF. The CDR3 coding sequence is TGTGCCTGGAACAGGCGCTCCTACGAGCAGTACTTC.

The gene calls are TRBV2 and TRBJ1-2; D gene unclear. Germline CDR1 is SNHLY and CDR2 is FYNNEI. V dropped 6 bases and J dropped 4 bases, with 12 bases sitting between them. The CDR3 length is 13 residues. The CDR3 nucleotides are TGTGCCAGCAGCCCAGCGGAGGGCTATGGCTACACCTTC. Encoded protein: CASSPAEGYGYTF.

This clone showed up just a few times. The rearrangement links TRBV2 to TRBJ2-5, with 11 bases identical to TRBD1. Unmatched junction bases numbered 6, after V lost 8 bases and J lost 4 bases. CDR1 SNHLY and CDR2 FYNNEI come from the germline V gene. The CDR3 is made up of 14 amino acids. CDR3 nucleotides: TGTGCCAGCGCTCCGGACAGGGGGCCAGAGACCCAGTACTTC. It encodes CASAPDRGPETQYF.

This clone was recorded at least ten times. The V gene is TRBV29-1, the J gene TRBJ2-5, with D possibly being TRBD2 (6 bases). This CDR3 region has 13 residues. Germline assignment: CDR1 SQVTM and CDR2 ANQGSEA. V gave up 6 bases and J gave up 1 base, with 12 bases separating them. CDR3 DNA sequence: TGCAGCGTCCATCGGGACTCCCAAGAGACCCAGTACTTC. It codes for CSVHRDSQETQYF.

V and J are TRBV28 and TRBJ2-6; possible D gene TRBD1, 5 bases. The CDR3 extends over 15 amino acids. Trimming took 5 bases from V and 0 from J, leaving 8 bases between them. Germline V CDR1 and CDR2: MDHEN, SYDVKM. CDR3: CASSLTASGANVLTF. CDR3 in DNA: TGTGCCAGCAGTCTGACAGCCTCTGGGGCCAACGTCCTGACTTTC.

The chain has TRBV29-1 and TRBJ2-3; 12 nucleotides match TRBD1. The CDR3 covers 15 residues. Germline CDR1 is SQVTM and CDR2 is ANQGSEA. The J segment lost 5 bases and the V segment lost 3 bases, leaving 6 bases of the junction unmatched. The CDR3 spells CSVDPGQGAGDTQYF. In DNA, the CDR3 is TGCAGCGTTGACCCGGGACAGGGGGCCGGAGATACGCAGTATTTT.

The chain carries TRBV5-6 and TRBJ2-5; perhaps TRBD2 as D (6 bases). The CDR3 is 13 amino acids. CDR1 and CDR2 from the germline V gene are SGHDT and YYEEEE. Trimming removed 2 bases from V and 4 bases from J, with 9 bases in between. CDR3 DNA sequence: TGTGCCAGCAGCTTCTTGGGGGGAGAGACCCAGTACTTC. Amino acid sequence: CASSFLGGETQYF. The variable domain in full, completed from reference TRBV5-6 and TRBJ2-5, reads DAGVTQSPTHLIKTRGQQVTLRCSPKSGHDTVSWYQQALGQGPQFIFQYYEEEERQRGNFPDRFSGHQFPNYSSELNVNALLLGDSALYLCASSFLGGETQYFGPGTRLLVL.